This T cell receptor (beta chain) originates from a study of blood T cell repertoires in COVID-19 (dated by TCRdb to 2020 to 2021). For context, the study as a whole: Collaborator samples came from the United States, Italy and Spain and covered acute and convalescent phases of COVID-19. The prospective study material was composed of cDNA or gDNA derived from T cells, B-cell-depleted T cells, or PBMCs. Deeply sampled blood TCRbeta repertoires from subjects exposed to, actively infected with, or recovered from COVID-19 were included in the dataset. The repertoires were made available in a free public database intended to serve as a resource for research on the immune response to SARS-CoV-2. Samples came from the ongoing ImmuneRACE study (first 160 participants) plus 1,254 subjects from 6 global collaborators. Sample metadata almost always included a de-identified subject ID, COVID-19 status, age in years and sex. Where HLA class I and class II types were available, the types were taken from metadata supplied by the sample provider, not from assay-based typing. Paper-wide results and their limitations: The amount of clinical and demographic metadata varied by source and participant and was provided uncurated.

The immunoSEQ Assay, a bias-controlled multiplex PCR, was used to amplify TCRbeta CDR3 regions from genomic DNA. In the authors' own workflow: The number of nucleated cells in each sample was estimated from the amplification of reference gene primers within the assay. Sequence reads were collapsed and filtered to measure the absolute abundance of every unique TCRbeta CDR3 rearrangement. For each sample, productive Simpson clonality was calculated as the square root of Simpson's diversity index across productive rearrangements. TCRdb retrieved this table from immuneACCESS and kept in-frame rearrangements only. Not all clones are present; in checked studies, unresolved V genes account for under half, and no reason is known for the remainder. The V and J calls and clone size are taken from that table; D and trimming were inferred from the DNA. The sample table contains around 300,000 clones; only one count was recorded for around 88% of them. In total, the top ten clones hold 2% to 2.5% of the sample.

Based on the germline V gene, the CDR1 and CDR2 sequences are MNHEY and SVGAGI. Deletion took 0 bases off V and 5 bases off J, with a span of 8 bases between the germline ends. CDR3 length: 14 amino acids, cysteine to phenylalanine. Just CDR3 DNA is preserved here, 42 bases in frame from base 1. Comment on this clone: Its antigen is not yet known. No much larger clone exists at a distance of one base, and base qualities are not known.

A second Seattle source provided samples from volunteer blood donors who had recovered from COVID-19. The collaborating institutions used their own protocols to collect whole blood in K2EDTA tubes. Collaborator samples were shipped for TCRbeta analysis as frozen whole blood, isolated PBMCs, or DNA extracted from either sample type. The clonotype was recovered from a woman aged 25 to 39 who had recovered from COVID-19. The sequencing sample was made of peripheral blood. The chain uses TRBV6-5 and TRBJ2-4; TRBD1 might be the D gene, on 6 matching bases. The nucleotide sequence is TGTGCCAGCAGTTACTCAGCAGGGGAAAACATTCAGTACTTC. Its amino acids are CASSYSAGENIQYF.